This is a list of T cell receptor beta chains from one sample in a study of human T cells and chemical hapten exposure. From the RACE reads, TCRdb called clonotypes with MiXCR, one entry per CDR3 protein. The sample has 65,000 to 95,000 distinct CDR3 sequences, around 9.4% seen once. Sequenced material: whole blood. These receptors were obtained from a female donor in good health. Some clones in this sample may be carry-over from other donors' samples. Both conserved end residues are trimmed from each CDR3.

J: TRBJ2-5
V: TRBV3-1
CDR3: ASSQDPSGAETQY

J: TRBJ1-6
V: TRBV20-1
CDR3: SARAPGQGGYSPLH

J: TRBJ2-1
V: TRBV5-4
CDR3: ASSLMTPKNIYNEQF

J: TRBJ2-2
V: TRBV29-1
CDR3: SVETETNTGELF

J: TRBJ1-1
V: TRBV6-6
CDR3: ASSPRVGLEAF

J: TRBJ1-3
V: TRBV18
CDR3: ASSLRQGEHSGNTIY

J: TRBJ2-3
V: TRBV2
CDR3: ASNELASFTDTQY

J: TRBJ2-3
V: TRBV12-3/TRBV12-4
CDR3: ASSLQGEVADTQY

J: TRBJ1-1
V: TRBV28
CDR3: ASSLRNLGATEAF

J: TRBJ2-3
V: TRBV6-2/TRBV6-3
CDR3: ASSYSTRDSTDTQY

J: TRBJ1-5
V: TRBV12-3/TRBV12-4
CDR3: ASSLSQGLNQPQH

J: TRBJ2-4
V: TRBV29-1
CDR3: SVVGVQIAKNIQY

J: TRBJ2-7
V: TRBV6-1
CDR3: ASSALAGAYEQY

J: TRBJ2-5
V: TRBV6-5
CDR3: ASSGTGQGKTQY

J: TRBJ2-2
V: TRBV27
CDR3: ASRSYYQNTGELF

J: TRBJ1-5
V: TRBV2
CDR3: ASRLDRVDQPQH

J: TRBJ2-5
V: TRBV5-5
CDR3: ASSPGQLQETQY